This T cell receptor beta chain was sequenced for a study of cytomegalovirus exposure and HLA in healthy donors. Unrecorded immune exposure was likely among donors, who were nominally healthy when sampled. The PCR contained 60 Vbeta and 13 Jbeta primers. Data came from immunoSEQ multiplex PCR; TCRdb stores just in-frame clones and leaves some out. This table holds 150,000 or so clones, around 80% found once. Study-wide results and limits: A later look showed TCR association rates differing by HLA locus, highest for DRB1 and lowest for HLA-C.

Per germline, CDR1 SGHTA and CDR2 FQGNSA. V was pared by 0 bases and J by 3 bases, with 5 bases between. The CDR3 contains 13 residues. Concerning this clone itself: No antigen is known for it.

The J gene is TRBJ1-2, the V gene TRBV7-2; D unresolved. The TCR originated in a man aged 25 to 45 in good health and CMV-seropositive. The sample consisted of PBMCs. In DNA, the CDR3 is TGTGCCAGCAGCTTAGCGGCGGACTATGGCTACACCTTC. It yields the protein CASSLAADYGYTF.